Listed below are T cell receptor beta chains from one sample, sequenced in a study of blood T cells in healthy people across ages. TCRdb processed the 5' RACE reads anew with MiXCR; each CDR3 protein has one entry. The sample consists of some 1.1 million distinct CDR3 sequences, about two fifths of them appearing once. Source material: blood. These receptors were taken from a man between 18 and 29 years old in good health. Each CDR3 is given with its conserved first and last residue. The order of the fields is J gene, V gene, CDR3 protein.

TRBJ2-2 | TRBV27 | CASGQGRNTGELFF
TRBJ2-3 | TRBV5-1 | CASMSQGGLPSTDTQYF
TRBJ1-1 | TRBV4-1 | CASSQGGGRPEAFF
TRBJ2-5 | TRBV6-5 | CASRDDRGQETQYF
TRBJ1-5 | TRBV4-2 | CASSLAGVRRGNQPQHF
TRBJ1-1 | TRBV6-6 | CASRQAKAFF
TRBJ2-3 | TRBV5-1 | CASSLATNTDTQYF
TRBJ2-3 | TRBV7-2 | CASSYRAGVGTDTQYF
TRBJ1-1 | TRBV20-1 | CSARWQMVTSTEAFF
TRBJ1-1 | TRBV10-3 | CAISERELLNTEAFF
TRBJ1-2 | TRBV20-1 | CSALDPGNYGYTF
TRBJ1-1 | TRBV5-1 | CTSSFSRPQNTEAFF
TRBJ1-1 | TRBV3-1 | CASSPPQGTEAFF
TRBJ2-3 | TRBV9 | CASSAGSGMGHTDTQYF
TRBJ2-1 | TRBV12-3/TRBV12-4 | CASSNDRENEQFF
TRBJ1-1 | TRBV4-3 | CASSQEISGFGRTEAFF
TRBJ1-2 | TRBV12-3/TRBV12-4 | CASSFSDRPNGYTF
TRBJ1-4 | TRBV20-1 | CSAALPSGDVEKLFF
TRBJ1-1 | TRBV2 | CASSARVDMNTEAFF
TRBJ2-1 | TRBV29-1 | CSVVRGGARDEQFF
TRBJ2-3 | TRBV7-9 | CASSLGQVRHATDTQYF
TRBJ1-4 | TRBV3-1 | CVSSLDATNEKLFF
TRBJ1-5 | TRBV12-3/TRBV12-4 | CASAWGQPQHF
TRBJ2-3 | TRBV6-1 | CASREIKTLDTQYF
TRBJ2-1 | TRBV6-2/TRBV6-3 | CASRLSGGGFNEQFF
TRBJ2-7 | TRBV7-9 | CASSLREQPNSYEQYF
TRBJ1-1 | TRBV9 | CASSVGAKWGTEAFF
TRBJ1-1 | TRBV5-1 | CASSPEGQGVWTEAFF
TRBJ2-3 | TRBV20-1 | CSARHSGAGATDTQYF
TRBJ2-2 | TRBV12-5 | CASATGPNTGELFF
TRBJ2-3 | TRBV28 | CASSDEDTQYF
TRBJ2-1 | TRBV20-1 | CSARTGTSGRNEQFF
TRBJ2-3 | TRBV3-1 | CASSQEVSGGWTDTQYF
TRBJ1-5 | TRBV2 | CASSPDRLNSNQPQHF
TRBJ2-3 | TRBV27 | CASSLSGGGVGQYF
TRBJ2-5 | TRBV12-3/TRBV12-4 | CASDMDALGETQYF
TRBJ2-1 | TRBV12-3/TRBV12-4 | CASSLDLAGYYNEQFF
TRBJ2-1 | TRBV28 | CASTLWAGKNEQFF
TRBJ2-1 | TRBV7-8 | CASSSYRDEQFF
TRBJ1-1 | TRBV7-9 | CASSFRRGANTEAFF
TRBJ2-7 | TRBV25-1 | CASSEYRGLGNEQYF
TRBJ2-1 | TRBV20-1 | CSALTSGVGNEQFF
TRBJ1-5 | TRBV3-1 | CASSGRVNQPQHF
TRBJ2-5 | TRBV20-1 | CSARDWLRTSGVKTQYF
TRBJ1-6 | TRBV6-2/TRBV6-3 | CASSYSPLRNNSPLHF
TRBJ1-2 | TRBV20-1 | CSARIWGDDGYTF
TRBJ1-1 | TRBV19 | CASSIAPQTSTEAFF
TRBJ2-4 | TRBV3-1 | CASSQGRGLARNIQYF
TRBJ2-1 | TRBV5-5 | CASSSLGGQAYNEQFF
TRBJ2-3 | TRBV12-3/TRBV12-4 | CASTMTSDTQYF
TRBJ1-1 | TRBV6-6 | CASTQVRERNTEAFF
TRBJ2-3 | TRBV25-1 | CASSEGMGDTQYF
TRBJ2-3 | TRBV20-1 | CSARTPGLAGGTDTQYF